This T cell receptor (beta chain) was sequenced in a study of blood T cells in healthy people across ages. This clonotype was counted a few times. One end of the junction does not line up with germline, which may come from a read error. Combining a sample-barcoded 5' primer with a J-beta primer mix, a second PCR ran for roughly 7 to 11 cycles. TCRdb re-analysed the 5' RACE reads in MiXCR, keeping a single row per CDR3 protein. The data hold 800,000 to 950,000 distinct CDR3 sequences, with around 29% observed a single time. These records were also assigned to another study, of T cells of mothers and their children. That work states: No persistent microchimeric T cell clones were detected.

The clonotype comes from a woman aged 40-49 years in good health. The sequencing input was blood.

The CDR3 DNA is TGTGCCAGCCGGGGTGGACAGCTCGAAGGCTACACCTTC. Translation: CASRGGQLEGYTF. The rearrangement joins TRBV4-1 to TRBJ1-2; tentatively, D is TRBD1 (6 bases). The CDR3 spans 13 residues. Looked up from germline, CDR1 is MGHRA and CDR2 is YSYEKL.